One and the same sample provided the 18 T cell receptor beta chains below, sequenced in a study of identical twins. TCRdb re-called the 5' RACE reads through MiXCR, storing one row per CDR3 protein. Of about 240,000 distinct CDR3 sequences listed, 12% are singletons. In addition, the sample was reused for a study of yellow fever vaccine responses in identical twins.

The sequenced material came from memory (CD45RO+) T cells sorted from blood. The source is a woman younger than 35 in good health.

This clonotype was counted a few times. No conserved phenylalanine or tryptophan is present at the end of the CDR3, so a read error is the likely explanation. The DNA is left out, because the CDR3 cannot be placed on it with certainty; the CDR3 is given as TCRdb lists it. This chain joins TRBV10-3 and TRBJ2-3. The CDR3 spans 13 amino acids, including both terminal residues. The germline gives CDR1 ENHRY, CDR2 SYGVKD. The CDR3 reads CAISEPVPAGRLV.

As to this clonotype: This could be a read error, since a much larger clone is one nucleotide away. The missing conserved phenylalanine or tryptophan at the end of this CDR3 makes a read error likely. The V gene is TRBV29-1, the J gene TRBJ2-1; D call uncertain. Per the germline V gene, CDR1 is SQVTM and CDR2 is ANQGSEA. V dropped 5 bases and J dropped 5 bases, with 4 bases sitting between them. This CDR3 comprises 10 residues. The CDR3 region has the DNA TGCAGCGTTCGAAACAATGAGCAGTTCTAC. Translation: CSVRNNEQFY.

This clonotype was seen a few times. It may be a read error: a sequence one base away is much more abundant. The chain recombines TRBV14 with TRBJ2-7, with D unresolved. Germline-derived CDR1 and CDR2 are SGHDN and FVKESK. The CDR3 runs 12 residues. The ends were cut back, 2 bases at V and 0 bases at J, with 2 bases in the middle. CDR3 amino acids: CASSQTSYEQYF. In DNA form, the CDR3 reads TGTGCCAGCAGCCAAACCTCCTACGAGCAGTACTTC.

The chain carries TRBV3-1 and TRBJ2-7; 9 bases line up with TRBD1. The J segment lost 6 bases and the V segment lost 4 bases, leaving 4 bases of the junction unmatched. CDR3 length equals 13 residues. Germline loops: CDR1 LGHDT, CDR2 YNNKEL (reference sequence). The CDR3 protein is CASSRGTGLEQYF. CDR3 sequence (DNA): TGTGCCAGCAGCCGAGGGACAGGGCTCGAGCAGTACTTC.

Only a few counts were recorded for this clonotype. This chain joins TRBV28 and TRBJ2-7; 7 bases agree with TRBD1. The germline gives CDR1 MDHEN, CDR2 SYDVKM. The CDR3 contains 13 residues. V lost 6 bases and J lost 6; bases outside the gene matches: 8. CDR3 coding DNA: TGTGCCAGCAGGACAGGGTCCCTTTCCGAGCAGTACTTC. Amino acids: CASRTGSLSEQYF.

This clonotype turned up a few times. The V gene is TRBV20-1, the J gene TRBJ2-5; 14 nucleotides agree with TRBD2. V lost 2 bases to trimming and J lost 5 bases; unmatched junction nucleotides: 7. This CDR3 contains 16 residues. Germline CDR1 is DFQATT and CDR2 is SNEGSKA (reference sequence). CDR3 protein: CSARPGTSGRGETQYF. Written as DNA, the CDR3 is TGCAGTGCTAGACCCGGGACTAGCGGGAGAGGGGAGACCCAGTACTTC.

This clonotype was observed a handful of times. The chain recombines TRBV7-2 with TRBJ2-7, with 12 bases aligning to TRBD1. Per the germline V gene, CDR1 is SGHTA and CDR2 is FQGNSA. Trimming removed 7 bases from V and 2 bases from J; junction bases left unmatched: 6. This CDR3 is built from 15 residues. The CDR3 protein is CASTSWDRGPYEQYF. The CDR3 DNA reads TGTGCCAGCACCAGTTGGGACAGGGGGCCCTACGAGCAGTACTTC.

This clonotype was seen more than once but under ten times. The chain is built from TRBV5-4 and TRBJ2-7; TRBD2 matches 9 bases. Per the germline V gene, CDR1 is SGHNT and CDR2 is YYREEE (reference sequence). This CDR3 contains 18 residues. J gave up 3 bases and V 0 bases, and 13 bases lay outside the gene matches. The CDR3 sequence is CASSLGGSSGGTSYEQYF. The CDR3 nucleotides are TGTGCCAGCAGCTTGGGTGGCAGTAGCGGGGGCACAAGCTACGAGCAGTACTTC.

This clonotype was recorded a few times. This chain uses TRBV20-1 with TRBJ2-3; D possibly corresponds to TRBD1 (5 bases). The germline V gene has CDR1 DFQATT and CDR2 SNEGSKA (reference sequence). V was cut by 6 bases and J by 1 base, with 17 bases left in between. The CDR3 totals 15 residues. The CDR3 DNA reads as TGCAGTGCCCCCACTCAGGGTTTCGGCACAGATACGCAGTATTTT. It codes for CSAPTQGFGTDTQYF.

The J gene is TRBJ2-3, the V gene TRBV7-2, with D tentatively TRBD2 (5 bases). V gave up 1 base and J gave up 4 bases, with 9 bases separating them. Germline CDR1 and CDR2: SGHTA and FQGNSA. This CDR3 spans 14 amino acids. The CDR3 spells CASSLVGVADTQYF. The CDR3 coding sequence is TGTGCCAGCAGCTTAGTCGGGGTGGCAGATACGCAGTATTTT. Variable domain in full (rest from reference TRBV7-2 and TRBJ2-3): GAGVSQSPSNKVTEKGKDVELRCDPISGHTALYWYRQSLGQGLEFLIYFQGNSAPDKSGLPSDRFSAERTGGSVSTLTIQRTQQEDSAVYLCASSLVGVADTQYFGPGTRLTVL.

The chain joins TRBV4-3 to TRBJ2-2, with D possibly TRBD1 on 6 matching bases. This CDR3 region has 16 residues. Trimming took off 4 bases at V and 1 base at J, with 13 bases between the two ends. CDR1 LGHNA and CDR2 YSLEER come from the germline V gene. The CDR3: CASSPQSGVNTGELFF. The CDR3 DNA follows: TGCGCCAGCAGCCCGCAGTCAGGGGTGAACACCGGGGAGCTGTTTTTT.

The V gene is TRBV5-6, the J gene TRBJ2-2; D is possibly TRBD1 or TRBD2 (5 bases each). This CDR3 contains 14 residues. The germline gives CDR1 SGHDT, CDR2 YYEEEE. Trimming stripped 6 bases from V and 0 bases from J, with 9 bases between. CDR3 amino acids: CASIRDPNTGELFF. DNA of the CDR3: TGTGCCAGCATCCGGGACCCGAACACCGGGGAGCTGTTTTTT.

This clonotype appeared a few times. The chain uses TRBV5-5 and TRBJ2-2, with 8 positions matching TRBD2. Trimming took 3 bases from V and 0 from J; bases not matched to a gene: 7. Per germline, CDR1 SGHKS and CDR2 YYEKEE (reference sequence). The CDR3 contains 17 residues. Here the CDR3 reads CASSSLAGLTNTGELFF. The DNA of the CDR3 is TGTGCCAGCAGCTCATTAGCGGGGCTAACGAACACCGGGGAGCTGTTTTTT.

This clonotype was found many times. The rearrangement joins TRBV12-3 or TRBV12-4 to TRBJ1-3; D unclear. This CDR3 spans 15 amino acids. The V end lost 7 bases, the J end lost 0 bases, and 13 bases lay between the germline ends. The CDR3 region has the DNA TGTGCCAGCACCAGGTCGGGGAGCTCTGGAAACACCATATATTTT. Amino acid sequence: CASTRSGSSGNTIYF.

This sequence joins TRBV20-1 and TRBJ1-2; D call uncertain. The CDR3 consists of 15 residues. From germline, CDR1 is DFQATT and CDR2 SNEGSKA (reference sequence). V dropped 3 bases and J dropped 4 bases, with 18 bases sitting between them. In DNA, the CDR3 is TGCAGTGCTAGGAGTTCCAACCTATTACTCTATGGCTACACCTTC. It is translated as CSARSSNLLLYGYTF.

This clonotype has just a few counts. The chain joins TRBV25-1 to TRBJ2-1; the D is unclear. The CDR3 runs to 11 residues. Germline loops: CDR1 MGHDK, CDR2 SYGVNS. The V end was cut by 6 bases, the J end by 12 bases, with 12 bases between. CDR3 in amino acids: CASSEASGQFF. CDR3 bases: TGTGCCAGCAGCGAAGCCTCTGGGCAGTTCTTC. The full variable domain, in which reference TRBV25-1 and TRBJ2-1 provide the parts outside the CDR3, is EADIYQTPRYLVIGTGKKITLECSQTMGHDKMYWYQQDPGMELHLIHYSYGVNSTEKGDLSSESTVSRIRTEHFPLTLESARPSHTSQYLCASSEASGQFFGPGTRLTVL.

The sample holds many counts of this clonotype. The chain couples TRBV14 to TRBJ1-3; 9 bases are a match to TRBD1. CDR3 size: 15 residues. In germline, CDR1 is SGHDN, CDR2 FVKESK. J gave up 3 bases and V 4 bases, and 4 bases lay outside the gene matches. CDR3 protein: CASSPAGQGGNTIYF. DNA of the CDR3: TGTGCCAGCAGCCCTGCGGGACAGGGTGGAAACACCATATATTTT.

This clonotype was seen a few times. The rearrangement links TRBV4-3 to TRBJ2-3, with 15 bases identical to TRBD2. Germline V gene sequence: CDR1 LGHNA, CDR2 YSLEER. CDR3 length: 16 residues. V lost 2 bases to trimming and J lost 4 bases; unmatched junction nucleotides: 1. CDR3 DNA: TGCGCCAGCAGCCAACGGACTAGCGGGAGGGCAGATACGCAGTATTTT. Translating it yields CASSQRTSGRADTQYF.